Listed here are 25 T cell receptor beta chains from one sample, sequenced in a study of blood T cells in healthy people across ages. Through a sample-barcoded 5' primer and a J-beta primer mix, a second PCR was run for about 6 to 12 cycles. In TCRdb, the 5' RACE reads were re-called with MiXCR into one record per CDR3 protein. The sample records about 1.6 million distinct CDR3 sequences, 34% being singletons. The sequencing sample was made of blood. These receptors were obtained from a woman in her 30s in good health.

This clonotype was seen at least ten times. The chain employs TRBV10-3 and TRBJ2-7, with D unresolved. The germline V gene encodes CDR1 ENHRY and CDR2 SYGVKD. Trimming pared 6 bases from V and 6 bases from J, leaving 15 bases between. The CDR3 totals 13 residues. The CDR3 sequence is CAIRVDTEAEQYF. The CDR3 DNA is TGTGCCATCAGGGTGGATACCGAAGCCGAGCAGTACTTC.

This clonotype occurred a few times. This chain connects TRBV15 to TRBJ1-5; D is unresolved. The length of the CDR3 is 12 residues. Germline CDR1 LNHNV, CDR2 YYDKDF (reference sequence). V shed 11 bases and J shed 2 bases, with 10 bases lying between them. This chain's CDR3 is CASSMGNQPQHF. The CDR3 bases are TGTGCCTCCTCAATGGGCAATCAGCCCCAGCATTTT.

The chain carries TRBV6-1 and TRBJ1-2; TRBD1 agrees at 10 bases. CDR3 size: 17 residues. Germline assignment: CDR1 MNHNS and CDR2 SASEGT. With V trimmed by 5 bases and J by 8 bases, 17 bases remained unmatched. CDR3 sequence: CASSTETRRQGAGGYTF. The CDR3 nucleotides are TGTGCCAGCAGTACAGAGACCCGGAGACAGGGGGCGGGAGGCTACACCTTC.

The chain links TRBV4-1 to TRBJ2-5; 7 nucleotides match TRBD1. The CDR3 contains 15 residues. Trimming at V came to 3 bases and at J to 0 bases, leaving 4 bases not matched to a gene. Germline loops: CDR1 MGHRA, CDR2 YSYEKL. The CDR3: CASSHDGTDQETQYF. DNA for the CDR3: TGCGCCAGCAGCCATGATGGGACAGACCAAGAGACCCAGTACTTC.

This sequence joins TRBV27 and TRBJ2-7; TRBD1 agrees at 7 bases. The CDR3 consists of 13 residues. J lost 3 bases, V lost 6 bases, and 5 bases had no gene match. Germline assignment: CDR1 MNHEY and CDR2 SMNVEV (reference sequence). The DNA of the CDR3 is TGTGCCAGCAGAGGACAGGTGGGCTACGAGCAGTACTTC. Protein: CASRGQVGYEQYF.

This clonotype has more than one count but fewer than ten. The chain links TRBV28 to TRBJ2-7; TRBD2 matches 14 bases. The germline V gene has CDR1 MDHEN and CDR2 SYDVKM. The CDR3 contains 16 residues. J lost 3 bases, V lost 5 bases, and 6 bases had no gene match. DNA for the CDR3: TGTGCCAGCAGTATCGGACTAGCGGGAGGCGTCTACGAGCAGTACTTC. It specifies CASSIGLAGGVYEQYF.

V gene TRBV20-1 combines with J gene TRBJ2-7; 9 nucleotides line up with TRBD2. V lost 5 bases, J lost 7 bases, and 18 bases stayed unmatched. CDR1 and CDR2 from the germline V gene are DFQATT and SNEGSKA (reference sequence). CDR3 length equals 16 residues. The DNA of the CDR3 is TGCAGTGCTCCGAAGGTATCACTAGCGGGTTCAAATGAGCAGTACTTC. It is translated as CSAPKVSLAGSNEQYF.

The V call is TRBV27, the J call TRBJ2-3; D is perhaps TRBD2 (5 bases). Germline V gene lookup returns CDR1 MNHEY and CDR2 SMNVEV (reference sequence). The V and J ends lost 2 bases and 0 bases respectively, with 12 bases between them. This CDR3 spans 16 amino acids. CDR3 amino acids: CASSLGRETSTDTQYF. CDR3 DNA sequence: TGTGCCAGCAGTTTAGGACGGGAAACTAGCACAGATACGCAGTATTTT.

In its sample, this clonotype was seen a few times. The chain links TRBV11-2 to TRBJ2-7; a weak D match, TRBD2 (6 bases). CDR3 length: 13 residues. With 3 bases removed from V and 3 bases from J, the gap between germline ends came to 9 bases. The V gene's germline CDR1 is SGHAT and CDR2 FQNNGV. The CDR3: CASSFGGVYEQYF. The CDR3 nucleotides are TGTGCCAGCAGCTTTGGAGGGGTCTACGAGCAGTACTTC.

The J gene is TRBJ2-3, the V gene TRBV20-1; D is possibly TRBD1 (6 bases). The germline V and J ends were trimmed by 4 bases and 0 bases, with 17 bases remaining between them. The CDR3 is 16 amino acids. The germline CDR1 and CDR2 sequences are DFQATT and SNEGSKA (reference sequence). The CDR3 reads CSATTYRVGSTDTQYF. CDR3 DNA sequence: TGCAGTGCTACCACTTACAGGGTCGGGAGCACAGATACGCAGTATTTT.

The table lists this clonotype with a count of one. The chain employs TRBV29-1 and TRBJ1-1; D gene ambiguous. V was cut by 6 bases and J by 9 bases, with 11 bases left in between. Germline loops: CDR1 SQVTM, CDR2 ANQGSEA. The CDR3 is made up of 10 amino acids. The CDR3 reads CSVLDSKAFF. The DNA for the CDR3 is TGCAGCGTCTTAGATAGCAAAGCTTTCTTT.

The V gene is TRBV27, the J gene TRBJ2-1; 13 positions agree with TRBD2. The CDR3 contains 17 residues. The V gene's germline CDR1 is MNHEY and CDR2 SMNVEV (reference sequence). V lost 6 bases, J lost 2 bases, and 7 bases stayed unmatched. CDR3 sequence reads: CASSRMGLAGTYNEQFF. The CDR3 coding sequence is TGTGCCAGCAGCAGGATGGGACTAGCGGGAACCTACAATGAGCAGTTCTTC.

V gene TRBV18 combines with J gene TRBJ2-3, with D tentatively TRBD2 (5 bases). This CDR3 spans 16 amino acids. Germline CDR1 is KGHSH and CDR2 is LQKENI. Trimming pared 0 bases from V and 6 bases from J, leaving 16 bases between. The CDR3 bases are TGTGCCAGCTCACCACCCGGGAACACCCGGTTGGATACGCAGTATTTT. Amino acid sequence: CASSPPGNTRLDTQYF.

This clonotype was seen only a few times. The V call is TRBV7-9, the J call TRBJ2-1, with a weak D call TRBD1 (5 bases). The CDR3 length is 14 residues. Trimming pared 8 bases from V and 4 bases from J, leaving 15 bases between. The germline V gene encodes CDR1 SEHNR and CDR2 FQNEAQ (reference sequence). In DNA, the CDR3 is TGTGCCAGCCACCGGACATCCGGTTACAATGAGCAGTTCTTC. This codes for CASHRTSGYNEQFF.

This clonotype was picked up a small number of times. This chain joins TRBV27 and TRBJ1-2, with 7 nucleotides matching TRBD1. Looked up from germline, CDR1 is MNHEY and CDR2 is SMNVEV (reference sequence). CDR3 length equals 14 residues. Unmatched junction bases numbered 11, after V lost 8 bases and J lost 5 bases. The CDR3 spells CASATPGQSYGYTF. The CDR3 coding sequence is TGTGCCAGCGCGACTCCGGGACAGTCATATGGCTACACCTTC.

This sequence joins TRBV5-4 and TRBJ2-3, with TRBD2 matching 7 bases. The CDR3 loop spans 19 amino acids. Germline CDR1 SGHNT, CDR2 YYREEE (reference sequence). Unmatched junction bases numbered 17, after V lost 4 bases and J lost 0 bases. The CDR3 reads CASSRPSPGGQTSTDTQYF. The CDR3 region has the DNA TGTGCCAGCAGCAGACCCTCCCCGGGGGGTCAAACTAGCACAGATACGCAGTATTTT. Combining the CDR3 with reference TRBV5-4 and TRBJ2-3 gives the whole variable domain ETGVTQSPTHLIKTRGQQVTLRCSSQSGHNTVSWYQQALGQGPQFIFQYYREEENGRGNFPPRFSGLQFPNYSSELNVNALELDDSALYLCASSRPSPGGQTSTDTQYFGPGTRLTVL.

The sample holds a few counts of this clonotype. DNA for the CDR3: TGTGCCACCAGTGATCAGCACACAGATACGCAGTATTTT. This codes for CATSDQHTDTQYF. The chain employs TRBV24-1 and TRBJ2-3; D not resolved. Germline CDR1 and CDR2: KGHDR and SFDVKD. The CDR3 loop spans 13 amino acids. Trimming took off 3 bases at V and 2 bases at J, with 5 bases between the two ends.

This clonotype was seen only a few times. This chain uses TRBV9 with TRBJ1-6; unclear D gene. V was pared by 7 bases and J by 7 bases, with 12 bases between. Germline V gene sequence: CDR1 SGDLS, CDR2 YYNGEE. This CDR3 is 13 amino acids long. CDR3 bases: TGTGCCAGCTCCGTTGTCGGGAATTCACCCCTCCACTTT. This codes for CASSVVGNSPLHF.

This clonotype was counted only a few times. The genes are TRBV5-1 and TRBJ2-1; no clear D gene. CDR3 length equals 15 residues. From germline, CDR1 is SGHRS and CDR2 YFSETQ. Trimming removed 4 bases at V and 2 bases at J, with 13 bases between. The CDR3 spells CASSVSPSTYNEQFF. In nucleotides, the CDR3 is TGCGCCAGCAGCGTGAGCCCATCAACCTACAATGAGCAGTTCTTC. Supplemented by reference TRBV5-1 and TRBJ2-1, the full variable domain reads KAGVTQTPRYLIKTRGQQVTLSCSPISGHRSVSWYQQTPGQGLQFLFEYFSETQRNKGNFPGRFSGRQFSNSRSEMNVSTLELGDSALYLCASSVSPSTYNEQFFGPGTRLTVL.

This clonotype turned up a few times. V gene TRBV20-1 combines with J gene TRBJ2-3, with a tentative D call TRBD2 (5 bases). Trimming removed 6 bases at V and 4 bases at J, with 14 bases between. The CDR3 covers 13 residues. The V gene's germline CDR1 is DFQATT and CDR2 SNEGSKA (reference sequence). For the CDR3, the DNA is TGCAGTGCCCCTACTAGAATCGCAGATACGCAGTATTTT. This sequence encodes CSAPTRIADTQYF.

This clonotype was recorded many times. The chain uses TRBV20-1 and TRBJ1-2; D is uncertain. The CDR3 is made up of 13 amino acids. Germline CDR1 and CDR2: DFQATT and SNEGSKA (reference sequence). Trimming cost V 1 base and J 1 base, with 7 bases left between them. Here the CDR3 DNA reads TGCAGTGCTAGAGGCAGAGATAACTATGGCTACACCTTC. It is translated as CSARGRDNYGYTF.

This clonotype came up a few times. This CDR3 reads CASSLGFRAGEQYF. Written as DNA, the CDR3 is TGCGCCAGCAGCTTGGGGTTCCGGGCTGGCGAGCAGTACTTC. The J gene is TRBJ2-7, the V gene TRBV5-1, with D uncertain. This CDR3 is built from 14 residues. Germline-derived CDR1 and CDR2 are SGHRS and YFSETQ. V was shortened by 0 bases and J by 6 bases, with 13 bases between the two germline ends. The full variable domain, with the rest looked up from reference TRBV5-1 and TRBJ2-7, is KAGVTQTPRYLIKTRGQQVTLSCSPISGHRSVSWYQQTPGQGLQFLFEYFSETQRNKGNFPGRFSGRQFSNSRSEMNVSTLELGDSALYLCASSLGFRAGEQYFGPGTRLTVT.

The chain employs TRBV6-1 and TRBJ2-7, with 12 bases lining up with TRBD2. The germline CDR1 and CDR2 sequences are MNHNS and SASEGT. The V and J ends lost 7 bases and 7 bases, in that order; junction bases with no gene match: 14. There are 16 residues in the CDR3. The CDR3 here is CASKSPLAGGPGEQYF. The DNA for the CDR3 is TGTGCCAGCAAAAGCCCCCTAGCGGGGGGGCCGGGAGAGCAGTACTTC.

The rearrangement uses TRBV20-1 and TRBJ1-6, with D unclear. CDR1 and CDR2 (germline): DFQATT, SNEGSKA (reference sequence). This CDR3 spans 13 amino acids. V was clipped by 3 bases and J by 3 bases, with 6 bases between them. CDR3 sequence: CSARLDYNSPLHF. In DNA, the CDR3 is TGCAGTGCTAGGTTGGACTATAATTCACCCCTCCACTTT.

This clonotype showed up just a few times. This chain links TRBV10-2 with TRBJ2-7, with D unresolved. Germline assignment: CDR1 WSHSY and CDR2 SAAADI. V dropped 8 bases and J dropped 4 bases, with 9 bases sitting between them. The CDR3 spans 11 residues. DNA for the CDR3: TGCGCCAGCCGCCATGCGTACGAGCAGTACTTC. Encoded protein: CASRHAYEQYF.